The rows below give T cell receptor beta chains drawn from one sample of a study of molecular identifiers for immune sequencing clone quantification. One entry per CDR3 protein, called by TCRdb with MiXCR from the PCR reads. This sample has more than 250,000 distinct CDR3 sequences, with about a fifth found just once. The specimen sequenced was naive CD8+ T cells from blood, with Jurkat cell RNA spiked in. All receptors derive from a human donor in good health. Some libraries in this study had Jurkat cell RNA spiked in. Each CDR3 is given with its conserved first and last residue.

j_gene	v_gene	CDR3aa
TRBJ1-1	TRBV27	CASRRELNTEAFF
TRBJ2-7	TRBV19	CASSIGTRTTYEQYF
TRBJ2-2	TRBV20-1	CSARAGLAVPPFPSNTGELFF
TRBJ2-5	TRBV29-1	CSARGDQETQYF
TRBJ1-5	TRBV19	CASTPTGGSNQPQHF
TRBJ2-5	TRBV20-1	CSARVERGKETQYF
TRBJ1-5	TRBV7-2	CASSSAQGYQPQHF
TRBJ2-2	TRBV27	CASSLIGVAGELFF
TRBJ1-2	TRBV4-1	CASSQEPGANYGYTF
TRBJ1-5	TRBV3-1	CASPSRARNQPQHF
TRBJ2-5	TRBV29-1	CSVETPDRVQETQYF
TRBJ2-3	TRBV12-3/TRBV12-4	CASSHSGESTDTQYF
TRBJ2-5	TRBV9	CASSVGDSPSRETQYF
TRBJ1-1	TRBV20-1	CSAREMGGGITEAFF
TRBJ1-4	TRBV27	CASSYGTGVEKLFF
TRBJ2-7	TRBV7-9	CASSPNRDISTKQYF
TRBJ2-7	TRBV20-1	CSASWRERPAYEQYF
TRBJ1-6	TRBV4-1	CASSQDPQGGNSPLHF
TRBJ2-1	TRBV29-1	CSAGEGLRNEQFF
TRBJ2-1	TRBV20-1	CSASMGETPNEQFF
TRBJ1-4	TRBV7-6	CASSLGPDGPDATNEKLFF
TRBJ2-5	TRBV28	CASSLVGRGQETQYF
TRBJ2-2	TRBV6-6	CASNLQGLNTGELFF
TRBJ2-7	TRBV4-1	CASSQGGQKYYEQYF
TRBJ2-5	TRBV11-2	CASSLEIRGPVGGETQYF